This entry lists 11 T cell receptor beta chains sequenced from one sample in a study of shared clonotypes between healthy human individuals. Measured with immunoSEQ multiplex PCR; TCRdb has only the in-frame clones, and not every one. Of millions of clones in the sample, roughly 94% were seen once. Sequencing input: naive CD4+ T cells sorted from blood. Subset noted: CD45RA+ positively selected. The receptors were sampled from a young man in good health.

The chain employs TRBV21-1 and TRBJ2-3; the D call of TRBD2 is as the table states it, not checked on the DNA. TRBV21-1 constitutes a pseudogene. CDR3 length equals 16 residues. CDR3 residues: CASSTYSGSGGDTQYF. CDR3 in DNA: TGTGCCAGCAGCACTTATAGCGGGAGCGGGGGAGATACGCAGTATTTT.

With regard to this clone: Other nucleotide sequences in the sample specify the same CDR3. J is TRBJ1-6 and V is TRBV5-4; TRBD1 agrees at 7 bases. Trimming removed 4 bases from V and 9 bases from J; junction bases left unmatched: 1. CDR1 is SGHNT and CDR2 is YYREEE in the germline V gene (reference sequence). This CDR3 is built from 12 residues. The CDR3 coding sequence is TGTGCCAGCAGCAGACAGGGTTCACCCCTCCACTTT. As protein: CASSRQGSPLHF.

CDR3 nucleotides: TGTGCCAGCAGCTTAGTGCCAGATACGCAGTATTTT. As protein: CASSLVPDTQYF. This chain uses TRBV11-3 with TRBJ2-3; no definite D call. The germline V and J ends were trimmed by 1 base and 4 bases, with 3 bases remaining between them. The CDR3 length is 12 residues. Germline-derived CDR1 and CDR2 are SGHNT and YENEEA.

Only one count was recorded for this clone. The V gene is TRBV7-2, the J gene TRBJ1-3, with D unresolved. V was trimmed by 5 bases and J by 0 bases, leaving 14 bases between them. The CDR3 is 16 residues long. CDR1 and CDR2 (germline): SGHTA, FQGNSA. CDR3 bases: TGTGCCAGCAGCCAGGTTGGTGCGCACTCTGGAAACACCATATATTTT. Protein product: CASSQVGAHSGNTIYF. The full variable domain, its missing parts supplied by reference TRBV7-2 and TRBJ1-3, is GAGVSQSPSNKVTEKGKDVELRCDPISGHTALYWYRQSLGQGLEFLIYFQGNSAPDKSGLPSDRFSAERTGGSVSTLTIQRTQQEDSAVYLCASSQVGAHSGNTIYFGEGSWLTVV.

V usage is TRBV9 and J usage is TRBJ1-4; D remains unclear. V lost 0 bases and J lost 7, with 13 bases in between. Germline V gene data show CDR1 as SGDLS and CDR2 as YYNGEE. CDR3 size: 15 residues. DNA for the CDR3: TGTGCCAGCAGCGTAGGCCCCCGGGAGAGTGAAAAACTGTTTTTT. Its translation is CASSVGPRESEKLFF.

The CDR3 DNA reads TGTGCCAGCGGTAGGGGACAACCCACCGGGGAGCTGTTTTTT. Translation: CASGRGQPTGELFF. The chain links TRBV7-2 to TRBJ2-2; possible D gene TRBD1, 6 bases. CDR1 SGHTA and CDR2 FQGNSA come from the germline V gene. Trimming took 8 bases from V and 4 from J, leaving 14 bases between them. The CDR3 sequence is 14 residues long.

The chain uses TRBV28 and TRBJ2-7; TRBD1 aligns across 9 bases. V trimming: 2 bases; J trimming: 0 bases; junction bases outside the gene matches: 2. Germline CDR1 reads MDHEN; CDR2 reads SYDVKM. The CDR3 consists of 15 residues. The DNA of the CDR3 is TGTGCCAGCAGTTTAGACAGGGGGACCTCCTACGAGCAGTACTTC. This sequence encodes CASSLDRGTSYEQYF.

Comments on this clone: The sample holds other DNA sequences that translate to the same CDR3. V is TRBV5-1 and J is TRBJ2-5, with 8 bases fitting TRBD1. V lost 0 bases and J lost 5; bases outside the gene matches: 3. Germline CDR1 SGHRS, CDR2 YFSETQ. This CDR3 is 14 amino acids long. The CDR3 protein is CASSLAGQGETQYF. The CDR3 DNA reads TGCGCCAGCAGCTTGGCCGGACAGGGTGAGACCCAGTACTTC.

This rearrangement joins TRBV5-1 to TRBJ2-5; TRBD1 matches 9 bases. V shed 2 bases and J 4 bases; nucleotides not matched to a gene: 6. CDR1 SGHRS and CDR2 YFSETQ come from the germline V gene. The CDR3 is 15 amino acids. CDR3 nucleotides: TGCGCCAGCAGCTTTCGGACAGGGGAAGGAGAGACCCAGTACTTC. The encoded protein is CASSFRTGEGETQYF.

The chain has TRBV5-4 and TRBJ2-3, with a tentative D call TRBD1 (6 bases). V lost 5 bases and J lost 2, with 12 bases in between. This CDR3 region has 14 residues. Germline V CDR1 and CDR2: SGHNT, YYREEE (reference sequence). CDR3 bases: TGTGCCAGCAGACCGGGACACCTCACAGATACGCAGTATTTT. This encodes CASRPGHLTDTQYF.

DNA for the CDR3: TGTGCCTGGAGTGTGCGCCGGAGCAATCAGCCCCAGCATTTT. Translation: CAWSVRRSNQPQHF. V usage is TRBV30 and J usage is TRBJ1-5; D unclear. V lost 0 bases and J lost 1, with 7 bases in between. Germline lookup yields CDR1 GTSNPN and CDR2 SVGIG (reference sequence). This CDR3 is built from 14 residues.